This entry concerns a single T cell receptor beta chain. The data originate from a study of T cell changes during pregnancy in multiple sclerosis. Libraries were prepared by immunoSEQ multiplex PCR; TCRdb keeps only in-frame clonotypes and omits some of them. Counted here are fewer than 40,000 clones, around nine tenths occurring once; the ten biggest clones make up under 0.45%. CDR1 and CDR2 (germline): LGHNA, YSLEER. V lost 0 bases and J lost 2, with 8 bases in between. The CDR3 consists of 14 residues. The sequence derives from a female donor in good health, enrolled as a control in a pregnancy study. This specimen consisted of CD4+ T cells from peripheral blood mononuclear cells, obtained after pregnancy. This rearrangement joins TRBV4-3 to TRBJ2-7, with D possibly TRBD1 on 5 matching bases. CDR3 in amino acids: CASSQDRAPYEQYF. CDR3 DNA sequence: TGCGCCAGCAGCCAAGACAGGGCCCCCTACGAGCAGTACTTC.